This T cell receptor (beta chain) was sequenced during a study of shared clonotypes between healthy human individuals. The V end lost 1 base, the J end lost 8 bases, and 12 bases lay between the germline ends. The CDR3 consists of 13 residues. Germline V gives CDR1 SGHRS, CDR2 YFSETQ. Assay execution proceeded at the deep level. The data were produced by immunoSEQ multiplex PCR, yet TCRdb's version contains in-frame clones alone and is incomplete. The table includes millions of clones, roughly 95% detected once. The J gene is TRBJ1-1, the V gene TRBV5-1; D not resolved. The TCR originated in a man younger than 35 in good health. The sequenced sample consisted of naive CD4+ T cells sorted from blood. Described subset: CD45RA+ positively selected. The CDR3 DNA reads as TGCGCCAGCAGCTTGTGGAGGAAGCAAGAAGCTTTCTTT. Its translation is CASSLWRKQEAFF. Full variable domain (rest looked up from reference TRBV5-1 and TRBJ1-1): KAGVTQTPRYLIKTRGQQVTLSCSPISGHRSVSWYQQTPGQGLQFLFEYFSETQRNKGNFPGRFSGRQFSNSRSEMNVSTLELGDSALYLCASSLWRKQEAFFGQGTRLTVV.